These 8 T cell receptor beta chains were all obtained from the same sample, sequenced in a study of blood T cell repertoires in COVID-19. Assay: immunoSEQ multiplex PCR; the TCRdb copy retains only in-frame clones and omits some. The sample has over 250,000 clones, approximately 86% seen once. Material for sequencing was peripheral blood. Receptors originate from a woman in her 30s with acute or convalescent COVID-19.

The chain is built from TRBV6-2 or TRBV6-3 and TRBJ2-2, with D hard to call. The CDR3 totals 13 residues. Trimming removed 2 bases at V and 8 bases at J, with 9 bases between. The germline V gene encodes CDR1 MNHEY and CDR2 SVGEGT. This CDR3 reads CASSYTYQGELFF. Written as DNA, the CDR3 is TGTGCCAGCAGTTACACTTATCAAGGGGAGCTGTTTTTT.

This chain connects TRBV5-6 to TRBJ2-5; D gene uncertain. Germline CDR1 is SGHDT and CDR2 is YYEEEE. V dropped 4 bases and J dropped 2 bases, with 15 bases sitting between them. There are 15 residues in the CDR3. CDR3 in DNA: TGTGCCAGCAGCCCGTTCATTCTACCACAAGAGACCCAGTACTTC. Translated: CASSPFILPQETQYF.

The chain has TRBV7-2 and TRBJ1-5; D is uncertain. Trimming left V 1 base short and J 7 bases short, with 17 bases between. This CDR3 is built from 16 residues. The germline V gene encodes CDR1 SGHTA and CDR2 FQGNSA. CDR3 DNA: TGTGCCAGCAGCTTAGACGCGGGAAGGTCGAGGCAGCCCCAGCATTTT. Protein: CASSLDAGRSRQPQHF.

Concerning this clone itself: Other DNA variants within this sample encode the same CDR3. The DNA of the CDR3 is TGCGCCAGCAGCTCCTCGGGAGGGTCCTACGAGCAGTACTTC. Translation: CASSSSGGSYEQYF. The V gene is TRBV5-1, the J gene TRBJ2-7, with 8 bases aligning to TRBD2. The length of the CDR3 is 14 residues. After removal of 3 bases from V and 1 base from J, the junction contained 3 bases not matched to a gene. Germline V gene lookup returns CDR1 SGHRS and CDR2 YFSETQ.

This rearrangement joins TRBV2 to TRBJ2-2, with TRBD2 matching 9 bases. Looked up from germline, CDR1 is SNHLY and CDR2 is FYNNEI. The CDR3 loop spans 15 amino acids. The junction had 2 bases not matched to a gene; V was cut back by 5 bases and J by 1 base. The CDR3 protein is CASSKLAGNTGELFF. CDR3 nucleotide sequence: TGTGCCAGCAGTAAACTAGCGGGGAACACCGGGGAGCTGTTTTTT.

The genes are TRBV5-4 and TRBJ2-5; 14 bases are a match to TRBD2. The CDR3 has 16 amino acids. The V and J ends lost 4 bases and 5 bases, in that order; junction bases with no gene match: 7. CDR1 and CDR2 (germline): SGHNT, YYREEE (reference sequence). DNA for the CDR3: TGTGCCAGCAGCCCGAGACTAGCGGGAGGGAGGGAGACCCAGTACTTC. This encodes CASSPRLAGGRETQYF.

V usage is TRBV4-1 and J usage is TRBJ1-1; 12 nucleotides agree with TRBD1. CDR3 length: 19 residues. Germline-derived CDR1 and CDR2 are MGHRA and YSYEKL. V lost 0 bases to trimming and J lost 4 bases; unmatched junction nucleotides: 12. The chain's CDR3 is CASSQDRPGTGGRGTEAFF. CDR3 coding DNA: TGCGCCAGCAGCCAAGATCGTCCCGGGACAGGGGGCAGAGGCACTGAAGCTTTCTTT.

The genes are TRBV6-2 or TRBV6-3 and TRBJ2-7, with 9 bases lining up with TRBD2. The CDR3 extends over 16 amino acids. With 6 bases clipped from V and 1 base from J, the junction kept 10 bases outside the gene matches. Germline V gene sequence: CDR1 MNHEY, CDR2 SVGEGT. The DNA for the CDR3 is TGTGCCAGCAGCCAGCTGGGACTAGCAGGATCCTACGAGCAGTACTTC. The encoded protein is CASSQLGLAGSYEQYF.